Shown below are 18 T cell receptor beta chains from a single sample sequenced in a study of blood T cell repertoires in COVID-19. Here immunoSEQ multiplex PCR was the method, and the copy in TCRdb shows in-frame clones only, minus some. This repertoire shows roughly 200,000 clones, approximately 89% found once; its top ten account for over 2%. Sequenced: PBMCs or T cells enriched from blood (not recorded which). These receptors originate from a middle-aged woman with acute COVID-19.

This clone has a handful of counts. The chain has TRBV9 and TRBJ2-1, with D possibly TRBD1 on 6 matching bases. Germline CDR1 is SGDLS and CDR2 is YYNGEE. The CDR3 totals 14 residues. Trimming shortened V by 3 bases and J by 5 bases, and 12 bases separated the two germline ends. Here the CDR3 DNA reads TGTGCCAGCAGCGCCACCGGGACAAACAATGAGCAGTTCTTC. Translating gives CASSATGTNNEQFF.

This rearrangement joins TRBV7-8 to TRBJ1-2; D may be TRBD1 (6 bases). V was cut by 5 bases and J by 7 bases, with 17 bases left in between. This CDR3 spans 14 amino acids. Per the germline V gene, CDR1 is SGHVS and CDR2 is FQNEAQ. CDR3 loop: CASSDATGKTGYTF. The CDR3 nucleotides read TGTGCCAGCAGCGATGCCACAGGGAAGACTGGCTACACCTTC.

The chain employs TRBV7-9 and TRBJ2-5, with 12 bases fitting TRBD1. The CDR3 consists of 15 residues. J was trimmed by 5 bases and V by 6 bases; bases with no gene match: 7. Germline CDR1 reads SEHNR; CDR2 reads FQNEAQ (reference sequence). CDR3 sequence (DNA): TGTGCCAGCAGTTATCGGGACAGGGGGCTTGAGACCCAGTACTTC. This translates into CASSYRDRGLETQYF.

The chain couples TRBV9 to TRBJ1-5; 9 bases fit TRBD1. This CDR3 is built from 24 residues. CDR1 is SGDLS, CDR2 YYNGEE, per germline. J gave up 1 base and V 3 bases, and 29 bases lay outside the gene matches. This CDR3 reads CASSASPGDRASLMAWTSNQPQHF. The CDR3, as DNA: TGTGCCAGCAGCGCATCACCCGGGGACAGGGCTTCCCTAATGGCCTGGACGAGCAATCAGCCCCAGCATTTT. Supplemented by reference TRBV9 and TRBJ1-5, the full variable domain reads DSGVTQTPKHLITATGQRVTLRCSPRSGDLSVYWYQQSLDQGLQFLIQYYNGEERAKGNILERFSAQQFPDLHSELNLSSLELGDSALYFCASSASPGDRASLMAWTSNQPQHFGDGTRLSIL.

This rearrangement joins TRBV3-1 (or the pseudogene TRBV3-2) to TRBJ2-3; possible D gene TRBD2, 8 bases. V lost 0 bases and J 5 bases, leaving 21 bases between the germline ends. The CDR3 loop spans 18 amino acids. Germline CDR1 is LGHDT and CDR2 is YNNKEL (reference sequence). The CDR3 protein is CASSQDLAGFRGKDTQYF. CDR3 DNA: TGTGCCAGCAGCCAAGATCTAGCGGGTTTCAGGGGGAAAGATACGCAGTATTTT.

V is TRBV6-5 and J is TRBJ2-1; TRBD2 agrees at 7 bases. The germline V gene encodes CDR1 MNHEY and CDR2 SVGAGI. The CDR3 consists of 15 residues. V lost 7 bases and J lost 5; bases outside the gene matches: 11. Written as DNA, the CDR3 is TGTGCCAGCAAGCCCTCGGCGGGAGTCAACAATGAGCAGTTCTTC. Translating gives CASKPSAGVNNEQFF.

This clone was observed once. The genes are TRBV19 and TRBJ1-5; TRBD1 matches 7 bases. Germline V gene sequence: CDR1 LNHDA, CDR2 SQIVND (reference sequence). With V trimmed by 6 bases and J by 7 bases, 9 bases remained unmatched. The CDR3 extends over 14 amino acids. DNA for the CDR3: TGTGCCAGTAGGAACAGGGGAGGTAAACAGCCCCAGCATTTT. Translated, it gives CASRNRGGKQPQHF. The variable domain in full, completed from reference TRBV19 and TRBJ1-5, reads DGGITQSPKYLFRKEGQNVTLSCEQNLNHDAMYWYRQDPGQGLRLIYYSQIVNDFQKGDIAEGYSVSREKKESFPLTVTSAQKNPTAFYLCASRNRGGKQPQHFGDGTRLSIL.

The rearrangement links TRBV30 to TRBJ1-5; 11 bases fit TRBD1. CDR1 and CDR2 (germline): GTSNPN, SVGIG (reference sequence). The CDR3 spans 15 residues. J gave up 7 bases and V 2 bases, and 7 bases lay outside the gene matches. The CDR3 reads CAWSTGQGERQPQHF. CDR3 in DNA: TGTGCCTGGAGTACGGGACAGGGGGAAAGACAGCCCCAGCATTTT. The whole variable domain, filled in from reference TRBV30 and TRBJ1-5, reads SQTIHQWPATLVQPVGSPLSLECTVEGTSNPNLYWYRQAAGRGLQLLFYSVGIGQISSEVPQNLSASRPQDRQFILSSKKLLLSDSGFYLCAWSTGQGERQPQHFGDGTRLSIL.

Worth noting for this clone: The junction and the germline gene differ at one end; a read error may be behind it. V gene TRBV5-1 combines with J gene TRBJ1-2; D is uncertain. Per the germline V gene, CDR1 is SGHRS and CDR2 is YFSETQ. The CDR3 contains 13 residues. Here the CDR3 reads CASSLALEYGYTF. CDR3 DNA: TGCGCCAGCAGTTTGGCACTAGAATATGGCTACACCTTC.

This clone was seen more than once but under ten times. The gene calls are TRBV5-1 and TRBJ2-5; D gene unclear. V lost 4 bases to trimming and J lost 0 bases, with 4 bases between them. This CDR3 comprises 12 residues. Germline V gene sequence: CDR1 SGHRS, CDR2 YFSETQ. The CDR3 DNA is TGCGCCAGCAGCCAGGACCAAGAGACCCAGTACTTC. Translating it yields CASSQDQETQYF.

The rearrangement links TRBV4-2 to TRBJ2-7; D may be TRBD2 (7 bases). The CDR3 runs to 13 residues. Trimming cost V 4 bases and J 2 bases, with 9 bases left between them. Germline loops: CDR1 LGHNA, CDR2 YNFKEQ. The CDR3 protein is CASSPGGPYEQYF. The CDR3 DNA is TGTGCCAGCAGCCCCGGGGGGCCCTACGAGCAGTACTTC.

The chain joins TRBV5-4 to TRBJ1-2; D is perhaps TRBD1 (6 bases). V was shortened by 4 bases and J by 5 bases, with 18 bases between the two germline ends. CDR1 is SGHNT, CDR2 YYREEE, per germline (reference sequence). CDR3 length: 15 residues. The CDR3 region has the DNA TGTGCCAGCAGCACGGACAGTCCCCTAGGGTATGGCTACACCTTC. It yields the protein CASSTDSPLGYGYTF.

J is TRBJ1-1 and V is TRBV28; D not certain. Germline lookup yields CDR1 MDHEN and CDR2 SYDVKM. V shed 5 bases and J shed 0 bases, with 13 bases lying between them. CDR3 length: 15 residues. The CDR3 nucleotides read TGTGCCAGCAGTCTCCGCGCCCCCATGAACACTGAAGCTTTCTTT. It is translated as CASSLRAPMNTEAFF.

The chain links TRBV2 to TRBJ2-7; 11 positions agree with TRBD2. The CDR3 length is 20 residues. J gave up 1 base and V 7 bases, and 21 bases lay outside the gene matches. The germline V gene has CDR1 SNHLY and CDR2 FYNNEI. The CDR3 DNA sequence: TGTGCCAGCACCTACGATGAGACTAGCGGGGCTTTCCCACTTTCCTACGAGCAGTACTTC. Translated, it gives CASTYDETSGAFPLSYEQYF.

Note on this clone: One end of the junction varies from germline; a read error may be responsible. This rearrangement joins TRBV9 to TRBJ2-1, with TRBD2 matching 13 bases. Germline V gene lookup returns CDR1 SGDLS and CDR2 YYNGEE. The CDR3 is 13 residues long. The CDR3 DNA sequence: TGTGCCAGCAGCGAACTAGCGGGAGGGCCCGGGGTCTTC. This codes for CASSELAGGPGVF.

V is TRBV4-1 and J is TRBJ1-1; perhaps TRBD1 as D (5 bases). The CDR3 totals 16 residues. Trimming removed 4 bases at V and 4 bases at J, with 19 bases between. From germline, CDR1 is MGHRA and CDR2 YSYEKL. The chain's CDR3 is CASSPPERGRGTEAFF. CDR3 nucleotide sequence: TGCGCCAGCAGCCCACCGGAACGGGGGAGAGGCACTGAAGCTTTCTTT.

The rearrangement joins TRBV4-1 to TRBJ1-2; no clear D gene. The V gene's germline CDR1 is MGHRA and CDR2 YSYEKL. CDR3 size: 15 residues. V gave up 0 bases and J gave up 8 bases, with 16 bases separating them. The CDR3 loop is CASSQESTSRGGYTF. The CDR3 nucleotides read TGCGCCAGCAGCCAAGAAAGCACCAGCCGAGGGGGCTACACCTTC.

The chain couples TRBV4-1 to TRBJ1-5; a possible D gene is TRBD1 (5 bases). The CDR3 totals 18 residues. V lost 0 bases and J lost 6, with 21 bases in between. The germline CDR1 and CDR2 sequences are MGHRA and YSYEKL. The CDR3, as DNA: TGCGCCAGCAGCCAAGAAAGGGGTAAGACAAATGCCATTCAGCCCCAGCATTTT. Translation gives CASSQERGKTNAIQPQHF.